This T cell receptor (beta chain) was sequenced for a study of blood T cells in healthy people across ages. At the level of the study: With template switching, about one barcoded beta molecule was captured per two T cells. Points from the study as a whole: Comparison with aged donors showed that long-lived donors had more naive CD4+ cells and higher diversity.

No fewer than 6 million PBMCs went into each sample. Through a sample-barcoded 5' primer and a J-beta primer mix, a second PCR was run for about 6 to 12 cycles. All samples gave at least 2.5 million CDR3-containing paired-end reads. TCRdb reprocessed the 5' RACE reads with MiXCR, giving one entry per CDR3 protein. The sample lists 550,000 to 750,000 distinct CDR3 sequences, under 25% occurring once. For this clonotype: Its antigen is still unknown.

This CDR3 is 14 amino acids long. V dropped 6 bases and J dropped 3 bases, with 14 bases sitting between them. Germline V CDR1 and CDR2: KGHSH, LQKENI. The chain uses TRBV18 and TRBJ1-1, with D possibly TRBD1 on 6 matching bases. The sequence was collected from an older man in good health. Sequenced material: blood. The chain's CDR3 is CASSPARGDTEAFF. Here the CDR3 DNA reads TGTGCCAGCTCCCCGGCCAGGGGCGACACTGAAGCTTTCTTT.